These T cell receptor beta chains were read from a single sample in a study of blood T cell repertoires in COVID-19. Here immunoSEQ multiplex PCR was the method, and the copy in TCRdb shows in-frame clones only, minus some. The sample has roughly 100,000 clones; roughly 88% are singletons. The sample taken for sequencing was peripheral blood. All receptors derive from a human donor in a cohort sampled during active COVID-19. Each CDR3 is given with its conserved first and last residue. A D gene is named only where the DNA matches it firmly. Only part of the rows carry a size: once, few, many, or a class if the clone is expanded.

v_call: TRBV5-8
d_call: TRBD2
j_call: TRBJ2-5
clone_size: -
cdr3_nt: TGTGCCAGCAGGGCTGGACTAGCGAGAGGGGAGACCCAGTACTTC
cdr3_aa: CASRAGLARGETQYF

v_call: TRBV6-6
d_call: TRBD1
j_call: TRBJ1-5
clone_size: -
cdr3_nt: TGTGCCAGCAGTCAGCCCGGCCTGGACAGGGGAAGCAATCAGCCCCAGCATTTT
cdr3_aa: CASSQPGLDRGSNQPQHF

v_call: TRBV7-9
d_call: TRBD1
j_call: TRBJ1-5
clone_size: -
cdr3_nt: TGTGCCAGCAGCTCCCAGGGACAGATCAATCAGCCCCAGCATTTT
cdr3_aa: CASSSQGQINQPQHF

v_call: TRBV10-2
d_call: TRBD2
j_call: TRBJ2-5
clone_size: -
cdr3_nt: TGCGCCAGCAGTGAGCCCCCCGGTGGACTAGCGGGAGTGCGTGGAGAGACCCAGTACTTC
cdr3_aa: CASSEPPGGLAGVRGETQYF

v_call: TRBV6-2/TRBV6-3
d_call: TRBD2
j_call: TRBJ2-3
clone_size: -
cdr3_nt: TGTGCCAGCAGTTCAAGACTAGCGGTTCGTACAGATACGCAGTATTTT
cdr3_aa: CASSSRLAVRTDTQYF

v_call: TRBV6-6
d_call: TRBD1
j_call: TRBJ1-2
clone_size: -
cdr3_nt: TGTGCCAGCAGCCTCACCGACAGGGTTCGAAATGGCTACACCTTC
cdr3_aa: CASSLTDRVRNGYTF

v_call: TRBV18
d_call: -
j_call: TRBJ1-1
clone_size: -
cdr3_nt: TGTGCCAGCTCACCGAAACAGGGACCTAACACTGAAGCTTTCTTT
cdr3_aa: CASSPKQGPNTEAFF

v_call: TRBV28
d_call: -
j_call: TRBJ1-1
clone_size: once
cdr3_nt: TGTGCCAGCCTGAAGCAGGGTTACTACGCTTTCTTT
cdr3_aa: CASLKQGYYAFF

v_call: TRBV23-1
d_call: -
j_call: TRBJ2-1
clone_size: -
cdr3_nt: TGCGCCAGCAGTCAAGGGAGGCAACCGAGCTCCTACAATGAGCAGTTCTTC
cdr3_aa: CASSQGRQPSSYNEQFF

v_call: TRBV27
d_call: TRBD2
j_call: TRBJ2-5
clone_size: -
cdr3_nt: TGTGCCAGCAGAAAGGGGTTACTAGCGGGGGTTAGGGAGACCCAGTACTTC
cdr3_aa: CASRKGLLAGVRETQYF

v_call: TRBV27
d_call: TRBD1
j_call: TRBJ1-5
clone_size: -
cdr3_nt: TGTGCCAGCAGTGAACAGGGGGCTGAAAGTCAGCCCCAGCATTTT
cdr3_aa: CASSEQGAESQPQHF

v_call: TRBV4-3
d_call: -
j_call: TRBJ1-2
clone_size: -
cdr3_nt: TGCGCCAGCAGCATCGACAGGCAGATAGGGGGCTACACCTTC
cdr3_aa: CASSIDRQIGGYTF

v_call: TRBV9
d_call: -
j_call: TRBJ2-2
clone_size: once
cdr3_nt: TGTGCCAGCAGCGCCGCCGGGACACCAGGGACCGGGGAGCTGTTTTTT
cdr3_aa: CASSAAGTPGTGELFF

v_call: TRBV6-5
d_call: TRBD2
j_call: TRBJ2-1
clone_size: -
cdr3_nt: TGTGCCTCCGCCCGGTGGGGGGGCTACAATGAGCAGTTCTTC
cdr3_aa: CASARWGGYNEQFF

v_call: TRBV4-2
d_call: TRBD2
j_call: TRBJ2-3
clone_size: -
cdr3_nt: TGTGCCAGCAGCCAAGCCGGGACTAGCGGAACAGATACGCAGTATTTT
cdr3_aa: CASSQAGTSGTDTQYF

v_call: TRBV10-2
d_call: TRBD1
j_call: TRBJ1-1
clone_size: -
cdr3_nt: TGCGCCAGCAGTGTGGGACAGGCGGTTCGAACTGAAGCTTTCTTT
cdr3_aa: CASSVGQAVRTEAFF

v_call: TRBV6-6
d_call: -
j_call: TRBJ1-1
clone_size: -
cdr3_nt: TGTGCCAGCAGCCCCTACGCTGAAGCTTTCTTT
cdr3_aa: CASSPYAEAFF

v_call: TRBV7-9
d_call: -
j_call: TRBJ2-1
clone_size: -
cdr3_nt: TGTGCCAGCGGGACGGGAGAGCATTTCTACAATGAGCAGTTCTTC
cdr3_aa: CASGTGEHFYNEQFF

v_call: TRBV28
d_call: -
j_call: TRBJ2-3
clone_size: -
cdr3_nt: TGTGCCAGCAGCCCCAACAGGGATCCCACAGATACGCAGTATTTT
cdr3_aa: CASSPNRDPTDTQYF

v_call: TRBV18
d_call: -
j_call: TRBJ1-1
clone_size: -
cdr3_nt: TGTGCCAGCTCATCGATAGGGGGAACTGAAGCTTTCTTT
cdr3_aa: CASSSIGGTEAFF

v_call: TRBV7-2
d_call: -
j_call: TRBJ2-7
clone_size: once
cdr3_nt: TGTGCCAGCAGCCTGAGGGCGTCGGGAGAGCAGTACTTC
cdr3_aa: CASSLRASGEQYF

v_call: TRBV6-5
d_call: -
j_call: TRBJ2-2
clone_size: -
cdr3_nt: TGTGCCAGCAGTTACTTCGTCCTGAACACCGGGGAGCTGTTTTTT
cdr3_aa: CASSYFVLNTGELFF

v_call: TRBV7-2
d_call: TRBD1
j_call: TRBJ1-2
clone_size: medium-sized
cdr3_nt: TGTGCCAGCAGCCCTGGTAGTCAGGGGGCTTCTCGTCGAGGCTACACCTTC
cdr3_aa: CASSPGSQGASRRGYTF

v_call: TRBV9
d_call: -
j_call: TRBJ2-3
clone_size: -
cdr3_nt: TGTGCCAGCAGCGTTGTCTCGGGATTAAGCACAGATACGCAGTATTTT
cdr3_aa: CASSVVSGLSTDTQYF

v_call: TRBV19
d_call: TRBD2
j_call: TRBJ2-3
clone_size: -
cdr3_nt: TGTGCCAGTAACTTTGCGGGAGGGCGGAATACGCAGTATTTT
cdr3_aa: CASNFAGGRNTQYF

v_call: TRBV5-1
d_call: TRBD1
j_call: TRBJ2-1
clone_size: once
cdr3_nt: TGCGCCAGCAGCTCCGGACAGGGATCCTACAATGAGCAGTTCTTC
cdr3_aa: CASSSGQGSYNEQFF

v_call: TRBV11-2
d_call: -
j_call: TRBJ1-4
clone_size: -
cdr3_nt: TGTGCCAGCAGTCCCACAGGGCTATTGGGTAATGAAAAACTGTTTTTT
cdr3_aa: CASSPTGLLGNEKLFF

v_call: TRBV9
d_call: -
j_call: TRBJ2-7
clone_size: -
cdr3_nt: TGTGCCAGCAGCGGCGGGGCAGGTACCTCCTACGAGCAGTACTTC
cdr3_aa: CASSGGAGTSYEQYF

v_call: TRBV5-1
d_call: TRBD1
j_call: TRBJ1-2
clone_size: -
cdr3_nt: TGCGCCAGCAGCTCGGGACAGGGGGCATGGGGCTACACCTTC
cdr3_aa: CASSSGQGAWGYTF

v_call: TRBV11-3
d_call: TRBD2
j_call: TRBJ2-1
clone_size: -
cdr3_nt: TGTGCCAGCAGCAAACTAGCGGGAGGGCCGGGGTTCTCTGGCAATGAGCAGTTCTTC
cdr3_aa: CASSKLAGGPGFSGNEQFF

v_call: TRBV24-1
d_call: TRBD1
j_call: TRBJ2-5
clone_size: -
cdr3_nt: TGTGCCACCAGTACTCCCGGGACAGGATTCCAAGAGACCCAGTACTTC
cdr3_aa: CATSTPGTGFQETQYF

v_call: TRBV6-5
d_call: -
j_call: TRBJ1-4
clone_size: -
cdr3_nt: TGTGCCAGCAGACAGGCCCATAATGAAAAACTGTTTTTT
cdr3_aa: CASRQAHNEKLFF

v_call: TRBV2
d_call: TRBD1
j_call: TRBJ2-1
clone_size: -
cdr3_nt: TGTGCCAGCAGTGAGCAGGGGGCCGTAGGGAATGAGCAGTTCTTC
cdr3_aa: CASSEQGAVGNEQFF

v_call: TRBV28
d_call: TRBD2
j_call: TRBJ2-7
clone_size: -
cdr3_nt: TGTGCCAGCAGTTTGTCGTTACTACAGCGGGAGGGCCGCAACGAGCAGTACTTC
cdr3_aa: CASSLSLLQREGRNEQYF

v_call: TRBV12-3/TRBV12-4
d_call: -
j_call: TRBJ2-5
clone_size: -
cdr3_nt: TGTGCCAGCAGTTTCTCCGAGACCCAGTACTTC
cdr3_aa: CASSFSETQYF

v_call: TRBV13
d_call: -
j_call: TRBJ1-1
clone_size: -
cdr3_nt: TGTGCCAGCAGCTTAGGCAGGGGAGGGACTGAAGCTTTCTTT
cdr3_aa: CASSLGRGGTEAFF

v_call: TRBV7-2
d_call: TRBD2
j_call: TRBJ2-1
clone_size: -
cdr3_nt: TGTGCCAGCAGCACTAGCGGGAGTAGCAATGAGCAGTTCTTC
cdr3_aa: CASSTSGSSNEQFF

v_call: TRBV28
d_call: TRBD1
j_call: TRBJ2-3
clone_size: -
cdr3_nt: TGTGCCAGCAGTTTGGGGGCAGGGGGAATAGATACGCAGTATTTT
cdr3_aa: CASSLGAGGIDTQYF

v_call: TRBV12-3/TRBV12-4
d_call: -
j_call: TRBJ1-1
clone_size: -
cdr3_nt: TGTGCCAGCAGTTTCTTGGGCAGTACTGAAGCTTTCTTT
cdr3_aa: CASSFLGSTEAFF

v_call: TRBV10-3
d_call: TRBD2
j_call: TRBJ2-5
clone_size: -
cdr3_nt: TGTGCCATCAGTGCGAATAGCGGGAATCAAGAGACCCAGTACTTC
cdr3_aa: CAISANSGNQETQYF

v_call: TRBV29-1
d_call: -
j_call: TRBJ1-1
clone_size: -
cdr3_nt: TGCAGCGTTGAGGGAGGGGCTACAGCGAACACTGAAGCTTTCTTT
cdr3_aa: CSVEGGATANTEAFF

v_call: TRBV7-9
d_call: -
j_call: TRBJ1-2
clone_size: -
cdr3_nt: TGTGCCAGCAGCTCCGGACAGCGAAGCCCCTATGGCTACACCTTC
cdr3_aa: CASSSGQRSPYGYTF